One T cell receptor (beta chain) is described in this entry. Its antigen is as yet unknown. CDR3 length equals 16 residues. The ends lost 4 bases at V and 4 bases at J; junction bases unmatched: 7. The germline V gene has CDR1 LNHNV and CDR2 YYDKDF (reference sequence). The data originate from a study of vaccination effects on CD4 cells after COVID-19. Study results and caveats: Convalescent patients numbered few in the study; early post-infection timepoints were missing entirely. Common cold coronaviruses were cross-recognized by only 1 of 255 vaccine-induced clones in healthy vaccinees.

Profiled with immunoSEQ multiplex PCR; TCRdb holds only in-frame clones, not every one. This sample yields around 81,000 clones, of which over 75% are seen a single time; more than 1% belongs to the top ten. Antigen-specific CD4+ T cell clonotypes were called by their expansion after viral peptide-pool culture in ViraFEST. Cultured cells yielded isolated CD4+ T cells after 10 days. Every participant took two doses of the BNT162b2 or mRNA-1273 vaccine. With approximately 9.2 ug/ml peptides and 9 to 10 IU/ml IL-2, fewer than 2.5 million PBMC per well were cultured. This chain connects TRBV15 to TRBJ2-3; TRBD1 aligns across 11 bases. The clonotype originates from a human donor who received a COVID-19 vaccine. The sequencing used CD4+ T cells from PBMCs cultured with HCoV-OC43 spike peptides, collected after COVID-19 vaccination. Subset specified: HCoV-OC43 spike overlapping peptide pool stimulation. The CDR3 nucleotides are TGTGCCACCAGCACTGGGACAGGGGGGAAGGCAGATACGCAGTATTTT. Its protein is CATSTGTGGKADTQYF.